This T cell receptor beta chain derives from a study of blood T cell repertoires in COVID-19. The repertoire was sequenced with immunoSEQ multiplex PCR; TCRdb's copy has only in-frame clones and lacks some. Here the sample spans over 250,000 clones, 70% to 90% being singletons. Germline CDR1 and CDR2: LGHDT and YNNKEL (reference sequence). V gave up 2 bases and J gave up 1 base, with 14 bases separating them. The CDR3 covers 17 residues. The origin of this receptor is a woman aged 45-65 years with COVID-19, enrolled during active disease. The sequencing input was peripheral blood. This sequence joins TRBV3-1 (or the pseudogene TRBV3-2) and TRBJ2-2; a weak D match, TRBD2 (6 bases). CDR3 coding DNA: TGTGCCAGCAGCCAACGGTACGGGAGAGGGAACACCGGGGAGCTGTTTTTT. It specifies CASSQRYGRGNTGELFF.